These 27 T cell receptor beta chains originate from one sample sequenced in a study of blood T cells in healthy people across ages. Through a sample-barcoded 5' primer and a J-beta primer mix, a second PCR was run for roughly 6 to 11 cycles. TCRdb passed the 5' RACE reads through MiXCR, listing each CDR3 protein once. The data show roughly 410,000 distinct CDR3 sequences, roughly half seen once. Sequenced input: blood. The receptors were sampled from a man in his fifties or sixties in good health.

There are a few counts of this clonotype. The chain links TRBV12-3 or TRBV12-4 to TRBJ2-5; weak D call: TRBD2 (7 bases). The CDR3 spans 15 residues. Trimming shortened V by 5 bases and J by 5 bases, and 18 bases separated the two germline ends. In DNA form, the CDR3 reads TGTGCCAGCAGTCCCCGGGGGGCGCCTACCGAGACCCAGTACTTC. It encodes CASSPRGAPTETQYF.

There are many counts of this clonotype. V gene TRBV18 combines with J gene TRBJ2-5; D assignment may be TRBD1 or TRBD2 (5 bases each). The CDR3 covers 13 residues. CDR1 is KGHSH, CDR2 LQKENI, per germline. With 5 bases removed from V and 11 bases from J, the gap between germline ends came to 18 bases. CDR3 loop: CASSGLRGNEQYF. The CDR3 nucleotides are TGTGCCAGCTCAGGTTTGAGGGGCAATGAGCAGTACTTC.

Concerning this clonotype itself: A read error may be the cause here, since a much bigger clone is one base away. The chain has TRBV29-1 and TRBJ2-4; D is possibly TRBD2 (5 bases). The germline V and J ends were trimmed by 7 bases and 13 bases, with 17 bases remaining between them. CDR1 is SQVTM, CDR2 ANQGSEA, per germline. The CDR3 totals 11 residues. The CDR3 here is CSGRFSREQYF. The CDR3 nucleotides read TGCAGCGGCAGGTTCTCAAGGGAGCAGTACTTC. Full variable domain (rest looked up from reference TRBV29-1 and TRBJ2-4): SAVISQKPSRDICQRGTSLTIQCQVDSQVTMMFWYRQQPGQSLTLIATANQGSEATYESGFVIDKFPISRPNLTFSTLTVSNMSPEDSSIYLCSGRFSREQYFGAGTRLSVL.

Here the CDR3 reads CASKETLSYEQYF. The CDR3 region has the DNA TGTGCCAGCAAAGAGACACTCTCCTACGAGCAGTACTTC. This rearrangement joins TRBV11-1 to TRBJ2-7, with D unclear. This CDR3 is built from 13 residues. Trimming cost V 7 bases and J 0 bases, with 10 bases left between them. Per germline, CDR1 SGHAT and CDR2 FQDESV (reference sequence).

Only one count was recorded for this clonotype. V is TRBV11-3 and J is TRBJ2-6; D call uncertain. Germline V gene sequence: CDR1 SGHNT, CDR2 YENEEA. V was trimmed by 5 bases and J by 0 bases, leaving 14 bases between them. The CDR3 consists of 17 residues. CDR3 sequence (DNA): TGTGCCAGCAGCAGTGGGAAGATAGCCTCTGGGGCCAACGTCCTGACTTTC. Its translation: CASSSGKIASGANVLTF.

This clonotype has a handful of counts. V and J are TRBV13 and TRBJ2-3; TRBD2 matches 7 bases. This CDR3 has 14 residues. J lost 6 bases, V lost 4 bases, and 7 bases had no gene match. Germline V gene data show CDR1 as PRHDT and CDR2 as FYEKMQ (reference sequence). CDR3 sequence (DNA): TGTGCCAGCAGCTGGACGGGAGGAGGGGATACGCAGTATTTT. Its protein product is CASSWTGGGDTQYF.

This rearrangement joins TRBV20-1 to TRBJ2-1, with TRBD2 matching 14 bases. The CDR3 loop spans 15 amino acids. Per the germline V gene, CDR1 is DFQATT and CDR2 is SNEGSKA (reference sequence). The junction had 10 bases not matched to a gene; V was cut back by 6 bases and J by 9 bases. The CDR3 nucleotides read TGCAGTGCGAGGGGACTAGCGGGAGTAGTGGGTGAGCAGTTCTTC. This gives the protein CSARGLAGVVGEQFF.

CDR3 protein: CASRAAGGLEQFF. CDR3 DNA sequence: TGCGCCAGCAGGGCGGCGGGGGGGCTTGAGCAGTTCTTC. The chain joins TRBV5-1 to TRBJ2-1, with 9 bases aligning to TRBD2. The CDR3 has 13 residues. The germline V gene encodes CDR1 SGHRS and CDR2 YFSETQ. V shed 5 bases, J shed 9 bases, and the junction held 6 bases outside the gene matches.

The V call is TRBV4-2, the J call TRBJ2-5; the D gene is possibly TRBD2 (6 bases). Germline assignment: CDR1 LGHNA and CDR2 YNFKEQ. Trimming left V 5 bases short and J 3 bases short, with 19 bases between. This CDR3 has 16 amino acids. The CDR3 region is CASSRNSGGYKETQYF. For the CDR3, the DNA is TGTGCCAGCAGCAGGAATAGCGGAGGGTACAAAGAGACCCAGTACTTC.

This rearrangement joins TRBV27 to TRBJ2-6; 8 bases map to TRBD2. V gave up 5 bases and J gave up 1 base; unmatched junction bases: 10. Germline-derived CDR1 and CDR2 are MNHEY and SMNVEV (reference sequence). The CDR3 loop spans 18 amino acids. CDR3 loop: CASSTMPGRGSGANVLTF. The CDR3 DNA reads as TGTGCCAGCAGTACGATGCCCGGGAGGGGGTCTGGGGCCAACGTCCTGACTTTC.

The chain employs TRBV20-1 and TRBJ2-3; D is perhaps TRBD1 or TRBD2 (5 bases each). In germline, CDR1 is DFQATT, CDR2 SNEGSKA (reference sequence). The CDR3 spans 15 residues. Deletions cut 3 bases from V and 5 bases from J, with 18 bases between. The CDR3 loop is CSARGDPKDQDTQYF. The CDR3 DNA sequence: TGCAGTGCTAGGGGGGACCCCAAAGACCAAGATACGCAGTATTTT.

This rearrangement joins TRBV20-1 to TRBJ2-5, with D perhaps given as TRBD1 or TRBD2 (5 bases each). V lost 0 bases to trimming and J lost 9 bases, with 11 bases between them. The CDR3 covers 12 residues. Germline assignment: CDR1 DFQATT and CDR2 SNEGSKA (reference sequence). The CDR3 sequence: CSARDLWGSQYF. CDR3 bases: TGCAGTGCTAGAGATCTCTGGGGGTCCCAGTACTTC.

The genes are TRBV6-6 and TRBJ2-3, with 8 bases aligning to TRBD2. V lost 2 bases, J lost 0 bases, and 7 bases stayed unmatched. Germline-derived CDR1 and CDR2 are MNHNY and SVGAGI (reference sequence). There are 17 residues in the CDR3. DNA for the CDR3: TGTGCCAGCAGTTACCTCGGGAGGGCCGGGAGCACAGATACGCAGTATTTT. Protein sequence: CASSYLGRAGSTDTQYF.

This clonotype was detected a few times. This chain connects TRBV6-2 or TRBV6-3 to TRBJ1-2, with D hard to call. Germline CDR1 reads MNHEY; CDR2 reads SVGEGT. With 9 bases removed from V and 7 bases from J, the gap between germline ends came to 15 bases. CDR3 length: 12 amino acids. For the CDR3, the DNA is TGTGCCAGTACAAATCGGCTGCGTGGCTACACCTTC. It translates to CASTNRLRGYTF.

Concerning this clonotype itself: An end of the junction differs from the germline gene, which may be a read error. The chain couples TRBV7-8 to TRBJ1-1; perhaps TRBD1 as D (5 bases). Germline V gene data show CDR1 as SGHVS and CDR2 as FQNEAQ. This CDR3 is built from 15 residues. The chain's CDR3 is CASSPREGLNAEAFF. The CDR3 DNA reads TGTGCCAGCAGCCCCCGGGAGGGGTTGAACGCTGAAGCTTTCTTT.

The V call is TRBV30, the J call TRBJ2-7; the match to TRBD1 covers 10 bases. The V gene end was trimmed by 4 bases and the J gene end by 6 bases; junction bases not matched to a gene: 9. Germline CDR1 and CDR2: GTSNPN and SVGIG (reference sequence). The CDR3 totals 14 residues. CDR3 residues: CAWTGDRGRGEQYF. The CDR3 coding sequence is TGTGCCTGGACCGGTGACAGGGGGCGCGGCGAGCAGTACTTC.

This clonotype was seen only a few times. The V gene is TRBV5-1, the J gene TRBJ2-3; 8 positions match TRBD2. Germline V gives CDR1 SGHRS, CDR2 YFSETQ. The CDR3 loop spans 15 amino acids. The V and J ends lost 9 bases and 3 bases, in that order; junction bases with no gene match: 12. CDR3 DNA: TGCGCCACTTCCTACAGCGGGAGCGGGACAGATACGCAGTATTTT. Translation: CATSYSGSGTDTQYF. The full variable domain, in which reference TRBV5-1 and TRBJ2-3 provide the parts outside the CDR3, is KAGVTQTPRYLIKTRGQQVTLSCSPISGHRSVSWYQQTPGQGLQFLFEYFSETQRNKGNFPGRFSGRQFSNSRSEMNVSTLELGDSALYLCATSYSGSGTDTQYFGPGTRLTVL.

This clonotype has more than one count but fewer than ten. The chain uses TRBV11-1 and TRBJ2-6; possible D gene TRBD2, 6 bases. CDR1 is SGHAT, CDR2 FQDESV, per germline (reference sequence). The CDR3 length is 18 residues. Trimming shortened V by 1 base and J by 4 bases, and 17 bases separated the two germline ends. The CDR3 protein is CASSLVGGRGGGANVLTF. The DNA for the CDR3 is TGTGCCAGCAGCTTAGTCGGGGGACGAGGTGGCGGGGCCAACGTCCTGACTTTC.

The chain joins TRBV6-2 or TRBV6-3 to TRBJ1-1; D remains unclear. The germline V and J ends were trimmed by 10 bases and 4 bases, with 10 bases remaining between them. In germline, CDR1 is MNHEY, CDR2 SVGEGT. The CDR3 contains 11 residues. CDR3 amino acids: CATGEGTEAFF. CDR3 bases: TGTGCCACTGGGGAGGGCACTGAAGCTTTCTTT.

The table lists this clonotype with a few counts. V and J are TRBV6-5 and TRBJ2-1, with 11 bases identical to TRBD2. Trimming cost V 4 bases and J 2 bases; bases outside gene matches: 1. The CDR3 runs to 15 residues. CDR1 MNHEY and CDR2 SVGAGI come from the germline V gene. The CDR3 region is CASSFSGRAYNEQFF. In DNA, the CDR3 is TGTGCCAGCAGTTTTAGCGGGAGGGCCTACAATGAGCAGTTCTTC.

The J gene is TRBJ2-3, the V gene TRBV28, with 8 bases aligning to TRBD1. Germline CDR1 is MDHEN and CDR2 is SYDVKM. The CDR3 runs to 16 residues. With 3 bases clipped from V and 2 bases from J, the junction kept 7 bases outside the gene matches. DNA of the CDR3: TGTGCCAGCAGTTTTTCCCGGGACAGGACCACAGATACGCAGTATTTT. This sequence encodes CASSFSRDRTTDTQYF. The full variable domain, in which reference TRBV28 and TRBJ2-3 provide the parts outside the CDR3, is DVKVTQSSRYLVKRTGEKVFLECVQDMDHENMFWYRQDPGLGLRLIYFSYDVKMKEKGDIPEGYSVSREKKERFSLILESASTNQTSMYLCASSFSRDRTTDTQYFGPGTRLTVL.

DNA for the CDR3: TGTGCCTGGAGTGCCCAGTACGAGCAGTACTTC. It yields the protein CAWSAQYEQYF. The V gene is TRBV30, the J gene TRBJ2-4; D not resolved. Judging by the DNA end, TRBJ2-7 fits better; the J call may be wrong. The CDR3 length is 11 residues. CDR1 is GTSNPN, CDR2 SVGIG, per germline (reference sequence).

CDR3 DNA sequence: TGTGCCAGCAGCCTCCTAGCGACCTACAATGAGCAGTTCTTC. Protein sequence: CASSLLATYNEQFF. The chain recombines TRBV12-3 or TRBV12-4 with TRBJ2-1, with a weak D call TRBD2 (6 bases). Trimming pared 6 bases from V and 2 bases from J, leaving 11 bases between. The CDR3 length is 14 residues.

This clonotype was observed many times. V gene TRBV7-2 combines with J gene TRBJ2-7; TRBD1 matches 10 bases. The ends lost 5 bases at V and 4 bases at J; junction bases unmatched: 8. This CDR3 has 15 amino acids. From germline, CDR1 is SGHTA and CDR2 FQGNSA. CDR3 protein: CASSIDRGRFYEQYF. The CDR3 bases are TGTGCCAGCAGCATAGACAGGGGGCGCTTTTACGAGCAGTACTTC.

Ten or more counts support this clonotype. V gene TRBV18 combines with J gene TRBJ2-1; D call uncertain. The CDR3 is 15 residues long. V was pared by 2 bases and J by 6 bases, with 14 bases between. The germline CDR1 and CDR2 sequences are KGHSH and LQKENI. The CDR3 is CASSPDGLGSNEQFF. CDR3 nucleotides: TGTGCCAGCTCACCAGATGGGCTGGGTAGCAATGAGCAGTTCTTC. Full variable domain (missing parts from reference TRBV18 and TRBJ2-1): NAGVMQNPRHLVRRRGQEARLRCSPMKGHSHVYWYRQLPEEGLKFMVYLQKENIIDESGMPKERFSAEFPKEGPSILRIQQVVRGDSAAYFCASSPDGLGSNEQFFGPGTRLTVL.

This clonotype was detected a few times. This clone may be a read error of a much larger clone one base away. The chain links TRBV20-1 to TRBJ2-1; possibly TRBD1 for D (5 bases). Germline CDR1 DFQATT, CDR2 SNEGSKA (reference sequence). There are 13 residues in the CDR3. Trimming removed 3 bases from V and 7 bases from J, with 13 bases in between. This CDR3 reads CSASLDTGNEQFF. The DNA for the CDR3 is TGCAGTGCTAGTCTCGACACAGGAAATGAGCAGTTCTTC.

The rearrangement links TRBV29-1 to TRBJ1-1; D is possibly TRBD1 (5 bases). Germline lookup yields CDR1 SQVTM and CDR2 ANQGSEA. V was shortened by 6 bases and J by 4 bases, with 15 bases between the two germline ends. The CDR3 runs to 13 residues. The CDR3 spells CSVGDGGSTEAFF. The CDR3 DNA sequence: TGCAGCGTAGGGGACGGGGGGAGCACTGAAGCTTTCTTT. The full variable domain, rest sourced from reference TRBV29-1 and TRBJ1-1, is SAVISQKPSRDICQRGTSLTIQCQVDSQVTMMFWYRQQPGQSLTLIATANQGSEATYESGFVIDKFPISRPNLTFSTLTVSNMSPEDSSIYLCSVGDGGSTEAFFGQGTRLTVV.